Shown below are 29 T cell receptor beta chains from a single sample sequenced in a study of response to subunit inactivated influenza vaccine. Each CDR3 protein gets one entry after TCRdb re-called the RT-PCR reads with MiXCR. This table has roughly 500,000 distinct CDR3 sequences, approximately 17% appearing once. The sample here was CD4+ T cells sorted from PBMCs, taken roughly 24 months after vaccination. Receptors originate from a man between 50 and 70 years old who received an inactivated influenza vaccine.

Regarding this clonotype: A much bigger clone sits one base away, suggesting this may be a read error. The J gene is TRBJ2-3, the V gene TRBV15; D may be TRBD1 (5 bases). V lost 7 bases to trimming and J lost 0 bases, with 14 bases between them. Germline-derived CDR1 and CDR2 are LNHNV and YYDKDF (reference sequence). The length of the CDR3 is 15 residues. The CDR3 protein is CATTLDRISTDTQYF. CDR3 nucleotides: TGTGCCACCACCCTAGACAGAATCAGCACAGATACGCAGTATTTT. The full variable domain, with the rest looked up from reference TRBV15 and TRBJ2-3, is DAMVIQNPRYQVTQFGKPVTLSCSQTLNHNVMYWYQQKSSQAPKLLFHYYDKDFNNEADTPDNFQSRRPNTSFCFLDIRSPGLGDTAMYLCATTLDRISTDTQYFGPGTRLTVL.

This clonotype was found many times. The chain has TRBV3-1 and TRBJ2-2; D not certain. The V gene lost 3 bases and the J gene lost 1 base, with 9 bases spanning the gap. Per the germline V gene, CDR1 is LGHDT and CDR2 is YNNKEL (reference sequence). CDR3 size: 15 residues. The CDR3: CASSQLTLNTGELFF. The DNA of the CDR3 is TGTGCCAGCAGCCAGCTGACTCTGAACACCGGGGAGCTGTTTTTT.

This clonotype came up a few times. The chain couples TRBV4-3 to TRBJ1-3, with no clear D. This CDR3 contains 14 residues. Germline V lookup: CDR1 LGHNA, CDR2 YSLEER. V was shortened by 4 bases and J by 4 bases, with 11 bases between the two germline ends. The CDR3 is CASSPGLIGNTIYF. The CDR3 coding sequence is TGCGCCAGCAGCCCGGGTTTAATAGGAAACACCATATATTTT.

This clonotype was seen repeatedly, ten times or more. V gene TRBV5-1 combines with J gene TRBJ2-1, with 12 bases matching TRBD2. The CDR3 consists of 16 residues. Trimming removed 4 bases from V and 6 bases from J; junction bases left unmatched: 8. Germline loops: CDR1 SGHRS, CDR2 YFSETQ. The CDR3 region is CASSQLRGLAGNEQFF. CDR3 DNA: TGCGCCAGCAGCCAGCTGCGGGGACTAGCGGGCAATGAGCAGTTCTTC.

This clonotype was seen more than once but under ten times. V gene TRBV18 combines with J gene TRBJ2-7; D uncertain. The CDR3 consists of 13 residues. Trimming shortened V by 4 bases and J by 5 bases, and 12 bases separated the two germline ends. Germline V gene data show CDR1 as KGHSH and CDR2 as LQKENI. The chain's CDR3 is CASSLTQTDEQYF. CDR3 nucleotide sequence: TGTGCCAGCTCACTTACCCAGACCGACGAGCAGTACTTC.

There are many counts of this clonotype. The rearrangement uses TRBV6-5 and TRBJ2-3; 8 bases align to TRBD2. The V gene end was trimmed by 3 bases and the J gene end by 0 bases; junction bases not matched to a gene: 8. The CDR3 sequence is 17 residues long. From germline, CDR1 is MNHEY and CDR2 SVGAGI. The CDR3 DNA sequence: TGTGCCAGCAGTTATTCCGCGGGGGGAATAAGCACAGATACGCAGTATTTT. It translates to CASSYSAGGISTDTQYF.

This clonotype has just one count. V usage is TRBV24-1 and J usage is TRBJ2-2, with a tentative D call TRBD1 (5 bases). Per germline, CDR1 KGHDR and CDR2 SFDVKD. V shed 10 bases and J shed 5 bases, with 16 bases lying between them. The CDR3 consists of 14 residues. In nucleotides, the CDR3 is TGTGCCACTAAGTTATCAGGGAAAACCGGGGAGCTGTTTTTT. Translation gives CATKLSGKTGELFF.

This clonotype was counted many times. The chain recombines TRBV7-9 with TRBJ2-7; unclear D gene. Germline-derived CDR1 and CDR2 are SEHNR and FQNEAQ (reference sequence). Trimming took 1 base from V and 4 from J, leaving 11 bases between them. The CDR3 is made up of 14 amino acids. The CDR3: CASSLGFLSYEQYF. CDR3 nucleotide sequence: TGTGCCAGCAGCTTAGGTTTCTTAAGTTACGAGCAGTACTTC.

The rearrangement links TRBV14 to TRBJ2-1; the D call may be TRBD1 or TRBD2 (7 bases each). V was pared by 8 bases and J by 13 bases, with 18 bases between. CDR3 size: 12 residues. CDR1 and CDR2 (germline): SGHDN, FVKESK. In DNA form, the CDR3 reads TGTGCCAGCGAGGGAGGGGGCCGTGCTCAGTTCTTC. Translating gives CASEGGGRAQFF. Using reference TRBV14 and TRBJ2-1 for the parts outside the CDR3, the full variable domain is EAGVTQFPSHSVIEKGQTVTLRCDPISGHDNLYWYRRVMGKEIKFLLHFVKESKQDESGMPNNRFLAERTGGTYSTLKVQPAELEDSGVYFCASEGGGRAQFFGPGTRLTVL.

This clonotype was observed once. The chain carries TRBV28 and TRBJ2-5; TRBD2 matches 7 bases. Germline CDR1 MDHEN, CDR2 SYDVKM. CDR3 length: 13 residues. J gave up 5 bases and V 2 bases, and 2 bases lay outside the gene matches. CDR3 region: CASSLRTSETQYF. For the CDR3, the DNA is TGTGCCAGCAGTTTAAGGACTAGTGAGACCCAGTACTTC.

This clonotype was counted a few times. The rearrangement uses TRBV6-6 and TRBJ2-1; D perhaps matches TRBD1 (6 bases). The CDR3 runs 12 residues. Looked up from germline, CDR1 is MNHNY and CDR2 is SVGAGI (reference sequence). Trimming left V 2 bases short and J 8 bases short, with 7 bases between. The CDR3 loop is CASSYAGDEQFF. The CDR3 DNA sequence: TGTGCCAGCAGTTACGCAGGGGATGAGCAGTTCTTC.

This clonotype was found many times. This chain links TRBV5-6 with TRBJ2-7, with TRBD1 identical over 9 bases. The V gene's germline CDR1 is SGHDT and CDR2 YYEEEE. V shed 3 bases and J 1 base; nucleotides not matched to a gene: 2. CDR3 length equals 14 residues. The CDR3: CASSYGTGSYEQYF. The CDR3 DNA reads as TGTGCCAGCAGCTACGGGACAGGGTCCTACGAGCAGTACTTC.

The chain couples TRBV7-2 to TRBJ2-4; D remains ambiguous. The CDR3 runs 14 residues. The germline CDR1 and CDR2 sequences are SGHTA and FQGNSA. V dropped 2 bases and J dropped 0 bases, with 5 bases sitting between them. CDR3 in DNA: TGTGCCAGCAGCTTATGGGAAGCCAAAAACATTCAGTACTTC. It is translated as CASSLWEAKNIQYF.

The CDR3 DNA reads TGTGCCAGCAGCATACAGGGGTTATTAGGAAACACCATATATTTT. This translates into CASSIQGLLGNTIYF. V usage is TRBV5-4 and J usage is TRBJ1-3; TRBD1 matches 7 bases. The ends lost 4 bases at V and 4 bases at J; junction bases unmatched: 8. Germline CDR1 SGHNT, CDR2 YYREEE (reference sequence). The CDR3 extends over 15 amino acids. Full variable domain (remainder filled in from reference TRBV5-4 and TRBJ1-3): ETGVTQSPTHLIKTRGQQVTLRCSSQSGHNTVSWYQQALGQGPQFIFQYYREEENGRGNFPPRFSGLQFPNYSSELNVNALELDDSALYLCASSIQGLLGNTIYFGEGSWLTVV.

This clonotype was found once. The chain is built from TRBV12-3 or TRBV12-4 and TRBJ2-5; D could derive from TRBD1 or TRBD2 (5 bases each). This CDR3 contains 15 residues. V gave up 0 bases and J gave up 4 bases, with 12 bases separating them. The CDR3 spells CASSLAESGRETQYF. DNA for the CDR3: TGTGCCAGCAGTTTAGCGGAGTCGGGACGAGAGACCCAGTACTTC.

This sequence joins TRBV20-1 and TRBJ2-3, with 9 bases lining up with TRBD2. V lost 0 bases and J lost 1; bases outside the gene matches: 14. Germline V lookup: CDR1 DFQATT, CDR2 SNEGSKA (reference sequence). The CDR3 is made up of 19 amino acids. The CDR3 spells CSARDGASGKIGRTDTQYF. CDR3 nucleotides: TGCAGTGCTAGAGATGGGGCTAGCGGGAAGATCGGACGCACAGATACGCAGTATTTT.

Comment on this clonotype: This may stem from a read error, because a much larger clone lies one nucleotide away. The CDR3 DNA sequence: TGCGCCAGCAGCCCACTGGAACAGGGGGCGAACAATGAGCAGTTCTTC. Translating gives CASSPLEQGANNEQFF. V and J are TRBV4-1 and TRBJ2-1; TRBD1 agrees at 9 bases. In germline, CDR1 is MGHRA, CDR2 YSYEKL. This CDR3 is 16 amino acids long. V was clipped by 4 bases and J by 5 bases; unmatched bases: 9.

Only a few counts were recorded for this clonotype. J is TRBJ2-7 and V is TRBV7-2; no clear D gene. Germline V gene data show CDR1 as SGHTA and CDR2 as FQGNSA. V was shortened by 3 bases and J by 5 bases, with 14 bases between the two germline ends. CDR3 length: 14 amino acids. The CDR3: CASSFRTGSNEQYF. CDR3 coding DNA: TGTGCCAGCAGCTTCCGGACCGGTTCTAACGAGCAGTACTTC.

This clonotype was picked up a small number of times. The V and J genes are TRBV5-1 and TRBJ2-7; D possibly corresponds to TRBD1 (6 bases). Trimming stripped 2 bases from V and 6 bases from J, with 12 bases between. The CDR3 has 13 residues. Per the germline V gene, CDR1 is SGHRS and CDR2 is YFSETQ. The CDR3 DNA reads as TGCGCCAGCAGCTTACAGGGTTCGGCCGAGCAGTACTTC. It encodes CASSLQGSAEQYF.

This chain connects TRBV20-1 to TRBJ2-1; D tentatively reads TRBD1 or TRBD2 (7 bases each). The CDR3 has 13 residues. The germline V gene has CDR1 DFQATT and CDR2 SNEGSKA (reference sequence). The V end was cut by 8 bases, the J end by 0 bases, with 11 bases between. CDR3 sequence reads: CSKRDSSYNEQFF. CDR3 DNA sequence: TGCAGTAAGCGGGACAGCTCCTACAATGAGCAGTTCTTC.

J is TRBJ1-6 and V is TRBV25-1; possible D gene TRBD1, 6 bases. This CDR3 region has 16 residues. Trimming removed 4 bases from V and 9 bases from J, with 19 bases in between. From germline, CDR1 is MGHDK and CDR2 SYGVNS. In DNA, the CDR3 is TGTGCCAGCAGTGGCGCAGGTGGGGGCCGGGGTTCACCCCTCCACTTT. Protein product: CASSGAGGGRGSPLHF.

The rearrangement links TRBV14 to TRBJ2-1, with 9 bases matching TRBD2. Germline CDR1 and CDR2: SGHDN and FVKESK. V dropped 0 bases and J dropped 0; count of bases not matched to a gene: 12. The CDR3 spans 20 residues. The CDR3 spells CASSQDSLQAGGLSYNEQFF. CDR3 nucleotides: TGTGCCAGCAGCCAAGATTCTCTCCAAGCGGGAGGCCTCTCCTACAATGAGCAGTTCTTC.

This clonotype was detected a few times. The chain uses TRBV20-1 and TRBJ2-1, with TRBD1 matching over 10 bases. The length of the CDR3 is 15 residues. In germline, CDR1 is DFQATT, CDR2 SNEGSKA (reference sequence). V lost 6 bases, J lost 7 bases, and 12 bases stayed unmatched. CDR3 bases: TGCAGTGCAGTACCGGGACAGGGGTTTTTGAATGAGCAGTTCTTC. Its translation is CSAVPGQGFLNEQFF.

This clonotype was detected a few times. V is TRBV10-1 and J is TRBJ1-1; maybe TRBD1 (5 bases). This CDR3 is built from 15 residues. The germline V and J ends were trimmed by 3 bases and 10 bases, with 21 bases remaining between them. Germline CDR1 WNHNN, CDR2 SYGVQD (reference sequence). In DNA form, the CDR3 reads TGCGCCAGCAGTGACCGAGGGACGCCCGCACTGGGAGCTTTCTTT. Its translation is CASSDRGTPALGAFF.

This clonotype was picked up a small number of times. The chain uses TRBV10-3 and TRBJ2-1; TRBD2 aligns across 9 bases. J was trimmed by 8 bases and V by 3 bases; bases with no gene match: 8. Germline V gene data show CDR1 as ENHRY and CDR2 as SYGVKD. The length of the CDR3 is 15 residues. The CDR3 DNA reads as TGTGCCATCAGTGACTGGCGGGAGGGAGGTTATGAGCAGTTCTTC. Encoded protein: CAISDWREGGYEQFF.

This sequence joins TRBV12-3 or TRBV12-4 and TRBJ2-1, with D tentatively TRBD2 (7 bases). The V and J ends lost 6 bases and 7 bases respectively, with 10 bases between them. This CDR3 has 12 residues. The CDR3 sequence is CASSRGANEQFF. In DNA, the CDR3 is TGTGCCAGCAGCCGGGGGGCGAATGAGCAGTTCTTC.

The chain joins TRBV5-1 to TRBJ2-7; 7 positions match TRBD1. The CDR3 is 14 amino acids. After removal of 2 bases from V and 0 bases from J, the junction contained 2 bases not matched to a gene. Germline CDR1 and CDR2: SGHRS and YFSETQ. CDR3 amino acids: CASSFDRDSYEQYF. CDR3 coding DNA: TGCGCCAGCAGCTTTGACAGGGACTCCTACGAGCAGTACTTC.

This clonotype was detected ten times or more. The rearrangement joins TRBV12-3 or TRBV12-4 to TRBJ2-2; unclear D gene. This CDR3 region has 13 residues. Trimming pared 2 bases from V and 7 bases from J, leaving 8 bases between. CDR3 sequence: CASSLSGGGELFF. In DNA, the CDR3 is TGTGCCAGCAGTTTAAGTGGTGGCGGGGAGCTGTTTTTT.

The CDR3 is CATGTGKPGELFF. DNA of the CDR3: TGTGCCACCGGGACAGGGAAGCCCGGGGAGCTGTTTTTT. The chain uses TRBV24-1 and TRBJ2-2; 9 positions agree with TRBD1. Unmatched junction bases numbered 4, after V lost 9 bases and J lost 6 bases. The CDR3 runs to 13 residues. Germline CDR1 KGHDR, CDR2 SFDVKD.